What follows is one T cell receptor beta chain and its context. Data came from immunoSEQ multiplex PCR; TCRdb stores just in-frame clones and leaves some out. Of under 130,000 clones in the sample, under 85% are singletons; the top ten hold about 2.2%. The data belong to a study of PD-L1 blockade in urothelial cancer. Overall study context: Patients with male sex and bladder-origin urothelial cancer accounted for about nine tenths of the roughly 29 enrolled.

Germline loops: CDR1 SGDLS, CDR2 YYNGEE. The CDR3 spans 16 residues. Losses at the gene ends were 3 bases for V and 5 bases for J; bases not matched to a gene: 11. The chain employs TRBV9 and TRBJ1-2; TRBD1 matches at 9 bases. The receptor comes from a man aged 50-60 years with urothelial cancer. Sequencing used PBMCs, obtained around atezolizumab (anti-PD-L1) treatment. The CDR3 protein is CASSAQPQGAGYGYTF. Written as DNA, the CDR3 is TGTGCCAGCAGCGCCCAACCACAGGGGGCGGGGTATGGCTACACCTTC.